This T cell receptor (beta chain) was recovered during a study of blood T cell repertoires in COVID-19. Enrollees, roughly 18 to 89 years old, lived in around 23 US areas. Clinical history as reported by participants underpinned cohort assignment. Sequenced by immunoSEQ multiplex PCR; TCRdb stores in-frame clones only, minus some. The sample has about 320,000 clones; 87% are singletons. The sample comprised PBMCs or T cells enriched from blood (not recorded which). The clonotype originates from a woman under 30 who had recovered from COVID-19.

Here the CDR3 DNA reads TGTGCCAGCAGCCAAGCGGGGGACAGGGATAGGCTCTCCTATAATTCACCCCTCCACTTT. Amino acid sequence: CASSQAGDRDRLSYNSPLHF. The chain joins TRBV14 to TRBJ1-6, with 9 bases identical to TRBD1. The CDR3 runs to 20 residues. Trimming cost V 1 base and J 0 bases; bases outside gene matches: 10. Germline CDR1 reads SGHDN; CDR2 reads FVKESK. The complete variable domain, with remaining parts taken from reference TRBV14 and TRBJ1-6, reads EAGVTQFPSHSVIEKGQTVTLRCDPISGHDNLYWYRRVMGKEIKFLLHFVKESKQDESGMPNNRFLAERTGGTYSTLKVQPAELEDSGVYFCASSQAGDRDRLSYNSPLHFGNGTRLTVT.